The clone carrying this TCR beta chain was observed at least ten times. Its antigen is not known. These data belong to a study of cytomegalovirus exposure and HLA in healthy donors. Data came from immunoSEQ multiplex PCR; TCRdb stores just in-frame clones and leaves some out. This table has approximately 200,000 clones, roughly 82% appearing once. Study-wide points: Specific recognition of CMV antigens was confirmed in vitro for a few chains (all CMV-associated). Reports credit the classifier with highly specific, highly sensitive diagnosis of cytomegalovirus status. Cytomegalovirus association was listed for around 170 TCR beta chains. The TCR clusters that emerged in the first cohort tended, a later analysis found, to co-occur in the roughly 130 validation repertoires.

The length of the CDR3 is 13 residues. Germline assignment: CDR1 MDHEN and CDR2 SYDVKM. V shed 4 bases and J shed 3 bases, with 9 bases lying between them. This TCR came from a woman under 40 in good health and CMV-seropositive. What was sequenced was PBMCs. The V call is TRBV28, the J call TRBJ1-1; D not resolved. The CDR3: CASSSGSYTEAFF. As DNA, the CDR3 is TGTGCCAGCAGTTCGGGGTCCTACACTGAAGCTTTCTTT.